The source of this T cell receptor beta chain is a study of blood T cell repertoires in COVID-19. The germline CDR1 and CDR2 sequences are SQVTM and ANQGSEA. The CDR3 is 13 amino acids. Trimming removed 3 bases at V and 4 bases at J, with 12 bases between. Assay used: immunoSEQ multiplex PCR; TCRdb lists only in-frame clones, some missing. The table has 200,000 to 250,000 clones, around 84% seen once. The clonotype originates from a woman in her forties or fifties who had recovered from COVID-19. The chain recombines TRBV29-1 with TRBJ1-2; maybe TRBD1 (5 bases). Sequenced input: PBMCs or T cells enriched from blood (not recorded which). The CDR3 nucleotides read TGCAGCGTTGAGCTCCAGGGTGGCTATGGCTACACCTTC. Translated: CSVELQGGYGYTF. The complete variable domain, with remaining parts taken from reference TRBV29-1 and TRBJ1-2, reads SAVISQKPSRDICQRGTSLTIQCQVDSQVTMMFWYRQQPGQSLTLIATANQGSEATYESGFVIDKFPISRPNLTFSTLTVSNMSPEDSSIYLCSVELQGGYGYTFGSGTRLTVV.